These 24 T cell receptor beta chains were all obtained from the same sample, sequenced in a study of T cells in localized non-small cell lung cancer. The assay was immunoSEQ multiplex PCR, and TCRdb's table has in-frame clones only and misses some. The repertoire holds roughly 17,000 clones, with about 89% as singletons. The specimen comprised peripheral blood, sampled before any cancer treatment. Every receptor here comes from a male donor aged 60 or over with stage II squamous cell lung carcinoma.

The genes are TRBV20-1 and TRBJ2-5, with D unresolved. V lost 4 bases to trimming and J lost 3 bases, with 3 bases between them. This CDR3 comprises 10 residues. CDR1 DFQATT and CDR2 SNEGSKA come from the germline V gene (reference sequence). The CDR3 loop is CSAKEETQYF. Written as DNA, the CDR3 is TGCAGTGCTAAAGAAGAGACCCAGTACTTC.

V gene TRBV15 combines with J gene TRBJ2-3; TRBD2 aligns across 7 bases. The CDR3 loop spans 18 amino acids. From germline, CDR1 is LNHNV and CDR2 YYDKDF (reference sequence). The V gene end was trimmed by 0 bases and the J gene end by 2 bases; junction bases not matched to a gene: 11. The CDR3 DNA reads TGTGCCACCAGCAGAGATCGAACACTAGCGCCGATCACAGATACGCAGTATTTT. It encodes CATSRDRTLAPITDTQYF. Combining the CDR3 with reference TRBV15 and TRBJ2-3 gives the whole variable domain DAMVIQNPRYQVTQFGKPVTLSCSQTLNHNVMYWYQQKSSQAPKLLFHYYDKDFNNEADTPDNFQSRRPNTSFCFLDIRSPGLGDTAMYLCATSRDRTLAPITDTQYFGPGTRLTVL.

The chain joins TRBV30 to TRBJ1-5; D remains ambiguous. Germline CDR1 GTSNPN, CDR2 SVGIG (reference sequence). The CDR3 consists of 14 residues. Trimming stripped 1 base from V and 1 base from J, with 8 bases between. CDR3 sequence reads: CAWSGGFSNQPQHF. Here the CDR3 DNA reads TGTGCCTGGAGTGGGGGATTCAGCAATCAGCCCCAGCATTTT.

V and J are TRBV18 and TRBJ2-2; no definite D call. With 5 bases removed from V and 0 bases from J, the gap between germline ends came to 19 bases. Germline V CDR1 and CDR2: KGHSH, LQKENI. The CDR3 extends over 18 amino acids. CDR3 in amino acids: CASSRTPSRVPNTGELFF. DNA for the CDR3: TGTGCCAGCTCAAGAACGCCTTCCCGGGTCCCGAACACCGGGGAGCTGTTTTTT.

The chain employs TRBV19 and TRBJ2-3; 8 bases map to TRBD1. The junction had 5 bases not matched to a gene; V was cut back by 3 bases and J by 0 bases. The CDR3 contains 16 residues. Germline V gene lookup returns CDR1 LNHDA and CDR2 SQIVND (reference sequence). CDR3 nucleotides: TGTGCCAGTAGTATTCGGAGGACAGGGAGCACAGATACGCAGTATTTT. Translated: CASSIRRTGSTDTQYF.

The chain carries TRBV5-1 and TRBJ2-1, with a weak D call TRBD2 (5 bases). Trimming took 1 base from V and 6 from J, leaving 23 bases between them. The germline CDR1 and CDR2 sequences are SGHRS and YFSETQ. CDR3 size: 18 residues. CDR3 sequence: CASSLSGRAGLLLNEQFF. The CDR3 DNA is TGCGCCAGCAGCTTGAGTGGTCGGGCGGGTCTACTACTCAATGAGCAGTTCTTC.

The gene calls are TRBV6-6 and TRBJ2-2, with D perhaps TRBD2 (6 bases). The length of the CDR3 is 14 residues. Looked up from germline, CDR1 is MNHNY and CDR2 is SVGAGI (reference sequence). V dropped 7 bases and J dropped 6 bases, with 15 bases sitting between them. CDR3 sequence (DNA): TGTGCCAGCATCTTAGGCGGGGCCCCCGGGGAGCTGTTTTTT. The encoded protein is CASILGGAPGELFF.

The rearrangement links TRBV5-1 to TRBJ1-2, with D unclear. Germline loops: CDR1 SGHRS, CDR2 YFSETQ. The length of the CDR3 is 14 residues. Trimming removed 0 bases from V and 2 bases from J, with 8 bases in between. This CDR3 reads CASSLGGGNYGYTF. DNA of the CDR3: TGCGCCAGCAGCTTGGGGGGAGGCAACTATGGCTACACCTTC.

This sequence joins TRBV2 and TRBJ2-4, with unresolved D. The ends were cut back, 4 bases at V and 2 bases at J, with 15 bases in the middle. Germline V gene data show CDR1 as SNHLY and CDR2 as FYNNEI. The CDR3 has 16 residues. CDR3 amino acids: CASSVIRSLTKNIQYF. The CDR3, as DNA: TGTGCCAGCAGTGTTATCCGTAGCCTGACCAAAAACATTCAGTACTTC. The whole variable domain, remainder taken from reference TRBV2 and TRBJ2-4, is EPEVTQTPSHQVTQMGQEVILRCVPISNHLYFYWYRQILGQKVEFLVSFYNNEISEKSEIFDDQFSVERPDGSNFTLKIRSTKLEDSAMYFCASSVIRSLTKNIQYFGAGTRLSVL.

The chain joins TRBV7-8 to TRBJ1-1, with D possibly matching TRBD1 (5 bases). Germline-derived CDR1 and CDR2 are SGHVS and FQNEAQ. The CDR3 contains 15 residues. V was shortened by 6 bases and J by 4 bases, with 18 bases between the two germline ends. CDR3 sequence: CASSLRRPQGTEAFF. CDR3 in DNA: TGTGCCAGCAGTTTACGTAGACCCCAGGGCACTGAAGCTTTCTTT.

The V call is TRBV10-3, the J call TRBJ2-1, with D perhaps matching TRBD1 or TRBD2 (6 bases each). This CDR3 is 13 amino acids long. The V gene lost 8 bases and the J gene lost 12 bases, with 20 bases spanning the gap. From germline, CDR1 is ENHRY and CDR2 SYGVKD. This CDR3 is CAIGDIQGAGQFF. The CDR3, as DNA: TGTGCCATCGGCGACATACAGGGAGCGGGGCAGTTCTTC.

The chain links TRBV14 to TRBJ2-7; possibly TRBD1 for D (6 bases). V was shortened by 0 bases and J by 3 bases, with 15 bases between the two germline ends. Germline values: CDR1 SGHDN, CDR2 FVKESK. There are 16 residues in the CDR3. CDR3 residues: CASSQDTGQLFYEQYF. DNA for the CDR3: TGTGCCAGCAGCCAAGACACCGGACAGTTATTCTACGAGCAGTACTTC.

This rearrangement joins TRBV6-1 to TRBJ2-7, with 7 positions matching TRBD2. V gave up 3 bases and J gave up 5 bases; unmatched junction bases: 10. CDR1 MNHNS and CDR2 SASEGT come from the germline V gene. This CDR3 is 15 amino acids long. This CDR3 is CASSERPGGPHEQYF. CDR3 bases: TGTGCCAGCAGTGAGCGTCCGGGAGGTCCCCACGAGCAGTACTTC.

CDR3 coding DNA: TGTGCCAGCAGGCCGACAGGGGTGGTTATATCTGAAGCTTTCTTT. As protein: CASRPTGVVISEAFF. The V gene is TRBV28, the J gene TRBJ1-1; 8 bases agree with TRBD1. The CDR3 is made up of 15 amino acids. V was pared by 6 bases and J by 6 bases, with 12 bases of the junction left unmatched. Germline V CDR1 and CDR2: MDHEN, SYDVKM. Together with reference TRBV28 and TRBJ1-1, the CDR3 gives the full variable domain: DVKVTQSSRYLVKRTGEKVFLECVQDMDHENMFWYRQDPGLGLRLIYFSYDVKMKEKGDIPEGYSVSREKKERFSLILESASTNQTSMYLCASRPTGVVISEAFFGQGTRLTVV.

The chain links TRBV6-5 to TRBJ1-1, with D maybe TRBD1 (5 bases). Germline V lookup: CDR1 MNHEY, CDR2 SVGAGI. The CDR3 contains 14 residues. Trimming took off 2 bases at V and 5 bases at J, with 12 bases between the two ends. DNA for the CDR3: TGTGCCAGCAGTTACAAAAGGGGAGGGACTGAAGCTTTCTTT. Translating gives CASSYKRGGTEAFF.

The chain uses TRBV30 and TRBJ1-1; D unclear. The CDR3 contains 11 residues. Germline V lookup: CDR1 GTSNPN, CDR2 SVGIG (reference sequence). V gave up 3 bases and J gave up 8 bases, with 10 bases separating them. Here the CDR3 reads CAWRRNHEAFF. The DNA for the CDR3 is TGTGCCTGGAGAAGGAATCACGAAGCTTTCTTT.

The chain couples TRBV2 to TRBJ2-7; 7 bases map to TRBD1. V trimming: 6 bases; J trimming: 4 bases; junction bases outside the gene matches: 3. The CDR3 extends over 12 amino acids. Germline CDR1 and CDR2: SNHLY and FYNNEI. CDR3 nucleotide sequence: TGTGCCAGCAGGAGACAGGGTTACGAGCAGTACTTC. It specifies CASRRQGYEQYF.

V gene TRBV5-6 combines with J gene TRBJ2-7; D is possibly TRBD1 (5 bases). CDR3 length: 11 amino acids. V lost 0 bases to trimming and J lost 11 bases, with 9 bases between them. Germline V gene data show CDR1 as SGHDT and CDR2 as YYEEEE. The chain's CDR3 is CASSLGQSEYF. In DNA form, the CDR3 reads TGTGCCAGCAGCTTGGGACAGTCGGAGTACTTC. Based on the CDR3 plus reference TRBV5-6 and TRBJ2-7, the full variable domain is DAGVTQSPTHLIKTRGQQVTLRCSPKSGHDTVSWYQQALGQGPQFIFQYYEEEERQRGNFPDRFSGHQFPNYSSELNVNALLLGDSALYLCASSLGQSEYFGPGTRLTVT.

The gene calls are TRBV21-1 and TRBJ2-5. TRBV21-1 is shown as a pseudogene. The CDR3 extends over 13 amino acids. For the CDR3, the DNA is TGTGCCAGCAGACGGACGGATCAAGAGACCCAGTACTTC. This sequence encodes CASRRTDQETQYF.

The CDR3 coding sequence is TGTGCCAGCAGGGAGAGACTAGCGGACACCGGGGAGCTGTTTTTT. It yields the protein CASRERLADTGELFF. The chain combines TRBV28 with TRBJ2-2; 9 positions agree with TRBD2. CDR1 MDHEN and CDR2 SYDVKM come from the germline V gene. The J segment lost 3 bases and the V segment lost 6 bases, leaving 5 bases of the junction unmatched. This CDR3 comprises 15 residues.

The chain uses TRBV7-3 and TRBJ2-1; 8 nucleotides line up with TRBD1. Trimming removed 6 bases from V and 7 bases from J; junction bases left unmatched: 5. CDR3 length equals 13 residues. The germline V gene encodes CDR1 SGHTA and CDR2 FQGTGA. As DNA, the CDR3 is TGTGCCAGCAGTGACAGGGGCAGAAATGAGCAGTTCTTC. Protein: CASSDRGRNEQFF. The whole variable domain, filled in from reference TRBV7-3 and TRBJ2-1, reads GAGVSQTPSNKVTEKGKYVELRCDPISGHTALYWYRQSLGQGPEFLIYFQGTGAADDSGLPNDRFFAVRPEGSVSTLKIQRTERGDSAVYLCASSDRGRNEQFFGPGTRLTVL.

V usage is TRBV2 and J usage is TRBJ2-5; D gene unclear. V lost 6 bases and J 13 bases, leaving 18 bases between the germline ends. This CDR3 spans 12 amino acids. CDR1 is SNHLY, CDR2 FYNNEI, per germline. The CDR3 reads CASRTGQGKTYF. As DNA, the CDR3 is TGTGCCAGCAGGACCGGCCAAGGGAAGACGTACTTC.

The chain is built from TRBV23-1 and TRBJ2-7; a weak D match, TRBD1 (5 bases). TRBV23-1 is given ORF status, its function remaining uncertain. V was trimmed by 4 bases and J by 0 bases, leaving 10 bases between them. The length of the CDR3 is 14 residues. The CDR3 region is CASSRRGFSYEQYF. CDR3 nucleotide sequence: TGCGCCAGCAGTCGAAGGGGCTTCTCCTACGAGCAGTACTTC.

The chain recombines TRBV6-5 with TRBJ1-1; unclear D gene. In germline, CDR1 is MNHEY, CDR2 SVGAGI. This CDR3 comprises 13 residues. V lost 4 bases and J lost 3, with 9 bases in between. This CDR3 is CASSSRRDTEAFF. As DNA, the CDR3 is TGTGCCAGCAGTTCCAGGAGGGACACTGAAGCTTTCTTT.